Listed below are T cell receptor beta chains from one sample, sequenced in a study of T-cell memory formation after mild COVID-19. Each CDR3 protein is one row after TCRdb ran MiXCR on the 5' RACE reads. The sample holds about 210,000 distinct CDR3 sequences, more than 25% seen once. Sequenced sample: PBMCs or a T cell subset sorted from them (not recorded which). These receptors were obtained from an adult woman who had mild COVID-19 (a few samples of this study predate the infection). Cell type and time point are not known. The CDR3 runs from the conserved cysteine through the conserved F or W. Fields, in order: CDR3 protein, CDR3 DNA, V gene, J gene, clone size, D gene. The D gene is left open where the match is weak. Clone size is not always given. Where it is, it says once, few, many or a class for expanded clones.

CDR3aa: CASSYAAGVNQPQHF
CDR3nt: TGTGCCAGCAGTTACGCGGCAGGGGTAAATCAGCCCCAGCATTTT
v_gene: TRBV6-2/TRBV6-3
j_gene: TRBJ1-5
abundance: NA
d_gene: NA

CDR3aa: CASRVLVNGVYEQYF
CDR3nt: TGTGCCAGCAGGGTACTAGTTAATGGGGTCTACGAGCAGTACTTC
v_gene: TRBV27
j_gene: TRBJ2-7
abundance: NA
d_gene: NA

CDR3aa: CASSYSFAENTGELFF
CDR3nt: TGTGCCAGCAGTTACTCGTTTGCGGAGAACACCGGGGAGCTGTTTTTT
v_gene: TRBV6-5
j_gene: TRBJ2-2
abundance: NA
d_gene: NA

CDR3aa: CASQYDSVNEQFF
CDR3nt: TGTGCCAGTCAGTACGATAGCGTAAACGAGCAGTTCTTC
v_gene: TRBV6-6
j_gene: TRBJ2-1
abundance: NA
d_gene: NA

CDR3aa: CASSRQGSGVRGEQFF
CDR3nt: TGTGCCAGCAGCCGACAGGGTTCGGGAGTACGAGGCGAGCAGTTCTTC
v_gene: TRBV12-3/TRBV12-4
j_gene: TRBJ2-1
abundance: many
d_gene: NA

CDR3aa: CASSLAVGLAGVNEQFF
CDR3nt: TGTGCCAGCAGCTTGGCCGTGGGACTAGCGGGAGTTAATGAGCAGTTCTTC
v_gene: TRBV5-4
j_gene: TRBJ2-1
abundance: NA
d_gene: TRBD2

CDR3aa: CASSPRTGANYGYTF
CDR3nt: TGTGCCAGCAGCCCCCGGACAGGGGCCAACTATGGCTACACCTTC
v_gene: TRBV9
j_gene: TRBJ1-2
abundance: NA
d_gene: TRBD1

CDR3aa: CSAKGQGRLYTEAFF
CDR3nt: TGCAGTGCGAAGGGACAGGGGAGATTGTACACTGAAGCTTTCTTT
v_gene: TRBV20-1
j_gene: TRBJ1-1
abundance: few
d_gene: TRBD1

CDR3aa: CASSINPPGQGYQETQYF
CDR3nt: TGTGCCAGTAGCATAAATCCCCCGGGACAGGGGTACCAAGAGACCCAGTACTTC
v_gene: TRBV19
j_gene: TRBJ2-5
abundance: NA
d_gene: TRBD1

CDR3aa: CSVRTDNQPQHF
CDR3nt: TGCAGCGTTAGGACAGACAATCAGCCCCAGCATTTT
v_gene: TRBV29-1
j_gene: TRBJ1-5
abundance: few
d_gene: NA

CDR3aa: CASTPGQRHTGELFF
CDR3nt: TGTGCCAGTACCCCTGGACAGCGACACACCGGGGAGCTGTTTTTT
v_gene: TRBV19
j_gene: TRBJ2-2
abundance: few
d_gene: NA

CDR3aa: CASSLVLAGEETQYF
CDR3nt: TGTGCCAGCAGCTTGGTACTAGCGGGAGAAGAGACCCAGTACTTC
v_gene: TRBV5-6
j_gene: TRBJ2-5
abundance: NA
d_gene: TRBD2

CDR3aa: CASSPRLAGDEQYF
CDR3nt: TGTGCCAGCAGTCCTCGACTAGCGGGAGACGAGCAGTACTTC
v_gene: TRBV12-3/TRBV12-4
j_gene: TRBJ2-7
abundance: many
d_gene: TRBD2

CDR3aa: CASSERRVPRETQYF
CDR3nt: TGTGCCAGCAGTGAGAGGAGGGTACCCCGAGAGACCCAGTACTTC
v_gene: TRBV2
j_gene: TRBJ2-5
abundance: few
d_gene: NA

CDR3aa: CASSSKNTGELFF
CDR3nt: TGTGCCAGCAGCTCTAAGAACACCGGGGAGCTGTTTTTT
v_gene: TRBV7-9
j_gene: TRBJ2-2
abundance: many
d_gene: NA

CDR3aa: CASSQDMMLGGRAVADTQYF
CDR3nt: TGCGCCAGCAGCCAAGATATGATGCTCGGCGGGAGGGCCGTAGCAGATACGCAGTATTTT
v_gene: TRBV4-3
j_gene: TRBJ2-3
abundance: many
d_gene: TRBD2

CDR3aa: CDSSQAWASGEQFF
CDR3nt: TGTGACAGCAGCCAAGCTTGGGCTAGCGGGGAGCAGTTCTTC
v_gene: TRBV3-1
j_gene: TRBJ2-1
abundance: NA
d_gene: TRBD2

CDR3aa: CASSLRGQPPYEQYF
CDR3nt: TGTGCCAGCAGTTTACGGGGACAGCCCCCGTACGAGCAGTACTTC
v_gene: TRBV12-3/TRBV12-4
j_gene: TRBJ2-7
abundance: NA
d_gene: TRBD1

CDR3aa: CASSLGQMVNEQFF
CDR3nt: TGTGCCAGCAGTTTGGGCCAAATGGTAAATGAGCAGTTCTTC
v_gene: TRBV12-3/TRBV12-4
j_gene: TRBJ2-1
abundance: few
d_gene: NA

CDR3aa: CASTQSAGNGYGYTF
CDR3nt: TGTGCCAGCACCCAATCCGCGGGGAACGGCTATGGCTACACCTTC
v_gene: TRBV11-3
j_gene: TRBJ1-2
abundance: once
d_gene: NA

CDR3aa: CASSPLGGELFF
CDR3nt: TGTGCCAGCAGCCCGCTGGGCGGGGAGCTGTTTTTT
v_gene: TRBV11-3
j_gene: TRBJ2-2
abundance: NA
d_gene: NA

CDR3aa: CASSQDRGSYNSPLHF
CDR3nt: TGCGCCAGCAGCCAAGACAGAGGCTCCTATAATTCACCCCTCCACTTT
v_gene: TRBV4-1
j_gene: TRBJ1-6
abundance: NA
d_gene: NA

CDR3aa: CASSAQGWETQYF
CDR3nt: TGTGCCAGCAGCGCCCAGGGATGGGAGACCCAGTACTTC
v_gene: TRBV9
j_gene: TRBJ2-5
abundance: NA
d_gene: NA

CDR3aa: CSAGAGHKNIQYF
CDR3nt: TGCAGTGCTGGAGCGGGGCATAAAAACATTCAGTACTTC
v_gene: TRBV20-1
j_gene: TRBJ2-4
abundance: NA
d_gene: TRBD2

CDR3aa: CASSLLGSQVGGRHEQYF
CDR3nt: TGTGCCAGCAGCTTACTGGGTAGTCAAGTGGGAGGGCGCCACGAGCAGTACTTC
v_gene: TRBV6-6
j_gene: TRBJ2-7
abundance: few
d_gene: TRBD2

CDR3aa: CASSFDQVAGGPYEQYF
CDR3nt: TGTGCCAGCAGCTTTGATCAGGTAGCGGGAGGACCCTACGAGCAGTACTTC
v_gene: TRBV7-9
j_gene: TRBJ2-7
abundance: NA
d_gene: TRBD2

CDR3aa: CASSYRDLPQETQYF
CDR3nt: TGTGCCAGCAGTTATCGGGACTTACCACAAGAGACCCAGTACTTC
v_gene: TRBV6-5
j_gene: TRBJ2-5
abundance: NA
d_gene: NA

CDR3aa: CASSVAGTSGINEQFF
CDR3nt: TGTGCCAGCAGCGTAGCTGGGACTAGCGGGATCAATGAGCAGTTCTTC
v_gene: TRBV9
j_gene: TRBJ2-1
abundance: NA
d_gene: TRBD2

CDR3aa: CASSQQDNYGYTF
CDR3nt: TGCGCCAGCAGCCAACAGGATAACTATGGCTACACCTTC
v_gene: TRBV5-1
j_gene: TRBJ1-2
abundance: NA
d_gene: NA

CDR3aa: CATRGTSGENNEQFF
CDR3nt: TGTGCCACCAGAGGAACTAGCGGGGAGAACAATGAGCAGTTCTTC
v_gene: TRBV24-1
j_gene: TRBJ2-1
abundance: NA
d_gene: TRBD2

CDR3aa: CASSLAPSTDTQYF
CDR3nt: TGTGCCAGCAGCTTAGCTCCTAGCACAGATACGCAGTATTTT
v_gene: TRBV7-2
j_gene: TRBJ2-3
abundance: NA
d_gene: NA

CDR3aa: CASSQDGDRSTEAFF
CDR3nt: TGTGCCAGCAGCCAAGACGGGGATAGGAGCACTGAAGCTTTCTTT
v_gene: TRBV3-1
j_gene: TRBJ1-1
abundance: NA
d_gene: NA

CDR3aa: CASSFGSAETQYF
CDR3nt: TGTGCCAGCAGTTTTGGCAGCGCGGAGACCCAGTACTTC
v_gene: TRBV12-3/TRBV12-4
j_gene: TRBJ2-5
abundance: NA
d_gene: NA